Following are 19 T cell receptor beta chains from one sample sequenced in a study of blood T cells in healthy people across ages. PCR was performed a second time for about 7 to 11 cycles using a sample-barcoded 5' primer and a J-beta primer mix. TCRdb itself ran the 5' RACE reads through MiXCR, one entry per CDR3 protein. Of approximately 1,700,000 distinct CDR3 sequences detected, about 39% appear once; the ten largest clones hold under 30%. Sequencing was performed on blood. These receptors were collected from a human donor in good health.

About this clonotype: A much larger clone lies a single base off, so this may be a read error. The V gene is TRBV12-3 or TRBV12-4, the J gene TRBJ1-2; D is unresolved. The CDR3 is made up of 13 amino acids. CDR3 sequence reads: CANSLKANYGYTF. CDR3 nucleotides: TGTGCCAACAGTTTAAAGGCCAACTATGGCTACACCTTC.

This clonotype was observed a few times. In DNA, the CDR3 is TGTGCCAGCAGCTCGGGCAGCGCCGAGCAGTACTTC. Its translation: CASSSGSAEQYF. The chain couples TRBV7-9 to TRBJ2-7, with unresolved D. Germline-derived CDR1 and CDR2 are SEHNR and FQNEAQ (reference sequence). This CDR3 spans 12 amino acids. With 4 bases removed from V and 6 bases from J, the gap between germline ends came to 10 bases.

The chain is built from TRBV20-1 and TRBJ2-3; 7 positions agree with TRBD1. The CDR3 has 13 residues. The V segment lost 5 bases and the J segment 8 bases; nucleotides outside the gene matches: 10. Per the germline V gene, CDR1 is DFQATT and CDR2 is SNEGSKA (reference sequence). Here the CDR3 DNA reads TGCAGTGCTCTCAAGACAGGGACCTTTACGCAGTATTTT. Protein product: CSALKTGTFTQYF.

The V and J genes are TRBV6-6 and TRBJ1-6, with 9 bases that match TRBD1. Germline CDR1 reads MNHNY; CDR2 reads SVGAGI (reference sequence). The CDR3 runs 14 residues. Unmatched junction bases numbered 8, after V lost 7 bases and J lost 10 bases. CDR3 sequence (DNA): TGTGCCAGCACCTACCGGGACAGGGAGTCACCCCTCCACTTT. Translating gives CASTYRDRESPLHF.

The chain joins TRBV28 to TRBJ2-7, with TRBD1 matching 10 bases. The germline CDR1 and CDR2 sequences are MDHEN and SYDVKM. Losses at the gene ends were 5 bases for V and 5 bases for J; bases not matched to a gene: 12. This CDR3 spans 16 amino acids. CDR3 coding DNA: TGTGCCAGCAGTCTTTGGATGGGACAGGGGTTAGACGAGCAGTACTTC. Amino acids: CASSLWMGQGLDEQYF. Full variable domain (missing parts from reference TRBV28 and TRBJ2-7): DVKVTQSSRYLVKRTGEKVFLECVQDMDHENMFWYRQDPGLGLRLIYFSYDVKMKEKGDIPEGYSVSREKKERFSLILESASTNQTSMYLCASSLWMGQGLDEQYFGPGTRLTVT.

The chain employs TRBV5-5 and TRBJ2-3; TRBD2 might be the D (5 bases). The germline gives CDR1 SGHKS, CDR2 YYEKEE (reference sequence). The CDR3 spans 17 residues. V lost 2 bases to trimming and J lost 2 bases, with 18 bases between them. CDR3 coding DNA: TGTGCCAGCAGCTTTGATTGGGCTGGGAGCCTCACAGATACGCAGTATTTT. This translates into CASSFDWAGSLTDTQYF.

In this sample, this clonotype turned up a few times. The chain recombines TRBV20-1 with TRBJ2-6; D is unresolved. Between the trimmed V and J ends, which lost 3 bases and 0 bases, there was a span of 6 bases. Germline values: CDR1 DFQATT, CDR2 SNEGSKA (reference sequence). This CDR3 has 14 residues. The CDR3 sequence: CSASGLSGANVLTF. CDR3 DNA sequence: TGCAGTGCTAGCGGGCTCTCTGGGGCCAACGTCCTGACTTTC.

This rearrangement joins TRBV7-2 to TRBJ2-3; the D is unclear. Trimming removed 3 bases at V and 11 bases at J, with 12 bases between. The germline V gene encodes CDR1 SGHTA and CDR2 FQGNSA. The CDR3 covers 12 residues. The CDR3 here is CASSFVVRKQYF. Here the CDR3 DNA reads TGTGCCAGCAGCTTCGTAGTGAGGAAGCAGTATTTT.

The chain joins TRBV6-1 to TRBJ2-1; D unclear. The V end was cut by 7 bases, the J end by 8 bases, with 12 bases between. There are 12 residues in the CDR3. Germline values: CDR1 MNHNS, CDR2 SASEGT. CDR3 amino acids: CASTLTADEQFF. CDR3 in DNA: TGTGCCAGCACCCTGACGGCGGATGAGCAGTTCTTC.

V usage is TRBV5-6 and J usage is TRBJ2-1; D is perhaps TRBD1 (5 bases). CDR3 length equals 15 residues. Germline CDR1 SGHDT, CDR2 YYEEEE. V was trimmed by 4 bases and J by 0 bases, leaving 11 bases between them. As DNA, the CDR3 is TGTGCCAGCAGCCGAGGCAGGGCCTCCTACAATGAGCAGTTCTTC. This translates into CASSRGRASYNEQFF.

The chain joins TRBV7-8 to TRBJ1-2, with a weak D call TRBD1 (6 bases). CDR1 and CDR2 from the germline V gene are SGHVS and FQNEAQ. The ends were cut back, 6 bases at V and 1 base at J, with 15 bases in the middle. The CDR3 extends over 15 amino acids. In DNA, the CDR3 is TGTGCCAGCAGTCGGTGGGACACATATAACTATGGCTACACCTTC. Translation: CASSRWDTYNYGYTF.

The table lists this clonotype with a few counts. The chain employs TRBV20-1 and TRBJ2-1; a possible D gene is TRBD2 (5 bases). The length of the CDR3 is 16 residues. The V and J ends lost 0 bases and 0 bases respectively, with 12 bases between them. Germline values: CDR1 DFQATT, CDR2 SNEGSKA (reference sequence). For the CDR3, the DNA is TGCAGTGCTAGAGATAGAGGGTACATCTCCTACAATGAGCAGTTCTTC. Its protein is CSARDRGYISYNEQFF.

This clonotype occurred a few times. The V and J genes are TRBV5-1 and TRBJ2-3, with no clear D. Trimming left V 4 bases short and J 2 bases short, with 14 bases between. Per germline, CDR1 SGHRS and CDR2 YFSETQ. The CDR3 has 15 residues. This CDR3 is CASSTRSGDTDTQYF. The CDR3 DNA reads TGCGCCAGCAGCACCCGGTCTGGGGACACAGATACGCAGTATTTT.

CDR3 sequence: CSVGGRVDTQYF. The CDR3 bases are TGCAGTGTGGGGGGGCGGGTAGATACGCAGTATTTT. The chain joins TRBV20-1 to TRBJ2-3; tentative D call: TRBD2 (7 bases). Per germline, CDR1 DFQATT and CDR2 SNEGSKA (reference sequence). V lost 7 bases and J 5 bases, leaving 13 bases between the germline ends. The CDR3 is 12 amino acids.

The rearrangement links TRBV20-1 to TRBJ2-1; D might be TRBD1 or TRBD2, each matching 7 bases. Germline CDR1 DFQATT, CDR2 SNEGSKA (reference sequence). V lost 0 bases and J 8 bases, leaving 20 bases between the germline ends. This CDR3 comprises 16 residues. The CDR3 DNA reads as TGCAGTGCTAGAGATATCAGGGGGGGCATCGGGGATGAGCAGTTCTTC. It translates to CSARDIRGGIGDEQFF.

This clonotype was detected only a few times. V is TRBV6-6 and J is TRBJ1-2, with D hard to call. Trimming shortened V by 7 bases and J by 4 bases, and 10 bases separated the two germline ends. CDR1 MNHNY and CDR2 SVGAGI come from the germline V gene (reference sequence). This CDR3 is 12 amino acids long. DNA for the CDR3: TGTGCCAGCAACCTACTTAGCTATGGCTACACCTTC. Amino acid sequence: CASNLLSYGYTF.

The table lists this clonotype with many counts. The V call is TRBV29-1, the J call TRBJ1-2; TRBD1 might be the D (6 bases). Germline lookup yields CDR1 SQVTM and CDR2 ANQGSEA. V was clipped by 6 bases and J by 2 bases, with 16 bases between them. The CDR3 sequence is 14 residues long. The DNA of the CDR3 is TGCAGCGTGGGGCGCTCGGACAGCAACTATGGCTACACCTTC. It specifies CSVGRSDSNYGYTF.

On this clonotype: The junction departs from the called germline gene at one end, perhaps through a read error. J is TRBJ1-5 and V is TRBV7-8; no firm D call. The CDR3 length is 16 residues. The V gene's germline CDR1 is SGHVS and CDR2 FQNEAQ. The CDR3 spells CASSHQVLGSNRPQHF. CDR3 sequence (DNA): TGTGCCAGCAGCCACCAGGTCCTAGGAAGCAATCGGCCCCAGCATTTT.

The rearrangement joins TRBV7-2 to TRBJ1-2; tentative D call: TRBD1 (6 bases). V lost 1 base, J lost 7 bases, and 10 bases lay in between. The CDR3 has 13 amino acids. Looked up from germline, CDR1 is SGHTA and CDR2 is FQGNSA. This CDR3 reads CASSLGGRTGYTF. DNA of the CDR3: TGTGCCAGCAGCTTAGGGGGGCGTACTGGCTACACCTTC.